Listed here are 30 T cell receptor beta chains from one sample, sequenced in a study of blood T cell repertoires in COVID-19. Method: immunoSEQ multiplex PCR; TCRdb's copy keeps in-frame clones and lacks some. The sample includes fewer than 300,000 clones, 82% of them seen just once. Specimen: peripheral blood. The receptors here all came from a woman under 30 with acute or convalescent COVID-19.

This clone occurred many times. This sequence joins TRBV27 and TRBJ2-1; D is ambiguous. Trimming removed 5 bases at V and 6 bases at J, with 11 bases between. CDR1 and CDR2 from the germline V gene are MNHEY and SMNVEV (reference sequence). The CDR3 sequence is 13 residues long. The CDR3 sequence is CASSVDSANEQFF. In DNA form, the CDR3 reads TGTGCCAGCAGTGTAGACTCGGCCAATGAGCAGTTCTTC.

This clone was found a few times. CDR3 coding DNA: TGTGCCAGCAGTTTCGGGACAGGGGGGAGGTATGGCTACACCTTC. Amino acid sequence: CASSFGTGGRYGYTF. The chain uses TRBV6-5 and TRBJ1-2, with 11 bases fitting TRBD1. This CDR3 region has 15 residues. J gave up 5 bases and V 4 bases, and 6 bases lay outside the gene matches. Germline V gives CDR1 MNHEY, CDR2 SVGAGI.

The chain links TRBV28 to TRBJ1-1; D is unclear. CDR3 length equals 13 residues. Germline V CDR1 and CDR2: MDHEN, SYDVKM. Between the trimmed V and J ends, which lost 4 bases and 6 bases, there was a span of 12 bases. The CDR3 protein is CASSSPQSSEAFF. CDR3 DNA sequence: TGTGCCAGCAGTTCCCCACAGTCGTCTGAAGCTTTCTTT.

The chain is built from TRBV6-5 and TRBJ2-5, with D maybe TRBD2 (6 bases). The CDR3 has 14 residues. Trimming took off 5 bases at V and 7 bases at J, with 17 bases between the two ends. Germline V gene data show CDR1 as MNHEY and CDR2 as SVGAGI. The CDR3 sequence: CASSKTRPQRTQYF. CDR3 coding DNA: TGTGCCAGCAGTAAGACTAGACCTCAAAGGACCCAGTACTTC.

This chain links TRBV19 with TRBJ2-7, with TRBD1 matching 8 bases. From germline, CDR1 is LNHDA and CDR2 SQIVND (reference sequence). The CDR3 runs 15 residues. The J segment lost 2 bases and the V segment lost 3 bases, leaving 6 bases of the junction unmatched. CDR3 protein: CASSISGGLAYEQYF. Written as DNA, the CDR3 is TGTGCCAGTAGTATTTCAGGGGGCTTAGCCTACGAGCAGTACTTC.

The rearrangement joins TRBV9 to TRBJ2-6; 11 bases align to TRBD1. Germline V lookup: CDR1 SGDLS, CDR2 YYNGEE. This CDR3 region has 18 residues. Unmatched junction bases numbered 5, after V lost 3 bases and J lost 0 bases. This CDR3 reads CASSGTGGLNSGANVLTF. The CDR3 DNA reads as TGTGCCAGCAGCGGGACAGGGGGCCTCAACTCTGGGGCCAACGTCCTGACTTTC. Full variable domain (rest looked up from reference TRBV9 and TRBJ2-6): DSGVTQTPKHLITATGQRVTLRCSPRSGDLSVYWYQQSLDQGLQFLIQYYNGEERAKGNILERFSAQQFPDLHSELNLSSLELGDSALYFCASSGTGGLNSGANVLTFGAGSRLTVL.

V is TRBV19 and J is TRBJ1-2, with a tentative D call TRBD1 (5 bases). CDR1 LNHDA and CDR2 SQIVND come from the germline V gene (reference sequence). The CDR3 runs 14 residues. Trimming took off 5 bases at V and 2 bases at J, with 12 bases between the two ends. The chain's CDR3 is CASSPRGKNYGYTF. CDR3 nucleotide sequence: TGTGCCAGTAGTCCCCGGGGGAAGAACTATGGCTACACCTTC.

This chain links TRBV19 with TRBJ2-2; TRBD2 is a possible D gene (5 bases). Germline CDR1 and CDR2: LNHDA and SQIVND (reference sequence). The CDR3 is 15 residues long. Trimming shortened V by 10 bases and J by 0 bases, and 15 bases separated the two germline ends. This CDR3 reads CATPASRSNTGELFF. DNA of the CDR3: TGTGCCACCCCCGCTAGCAGATCGAACACCGGGGAGCTGTTTTTT.

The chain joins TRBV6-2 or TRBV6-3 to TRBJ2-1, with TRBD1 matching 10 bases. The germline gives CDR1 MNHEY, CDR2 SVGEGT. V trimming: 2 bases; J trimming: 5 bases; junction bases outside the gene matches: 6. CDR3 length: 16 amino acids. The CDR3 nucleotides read TGTGCCAGCAGTTACGGGGGGACAGGGGATAACAATGAGCAGTTCTTC. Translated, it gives CASSYGGTGDNNEQFF.

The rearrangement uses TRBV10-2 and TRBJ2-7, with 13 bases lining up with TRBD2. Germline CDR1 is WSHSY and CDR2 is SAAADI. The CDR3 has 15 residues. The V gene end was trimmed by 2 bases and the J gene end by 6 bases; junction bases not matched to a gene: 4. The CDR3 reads CASSEAGLAGVEQYF. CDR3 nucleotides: TGCGCCAGCAGTGAGGCCGGACTAGCGGGAGTCGAGCAGTACTTC.

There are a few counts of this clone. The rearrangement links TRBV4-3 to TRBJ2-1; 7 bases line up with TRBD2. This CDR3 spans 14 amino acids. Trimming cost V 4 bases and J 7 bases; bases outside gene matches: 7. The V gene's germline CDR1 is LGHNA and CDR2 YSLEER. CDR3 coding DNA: TGCGCCAGCAGCCTGGGAGGGCCAGGGAATGAGCAGTTCTTC. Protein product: CASSLGGPGNEQFF.

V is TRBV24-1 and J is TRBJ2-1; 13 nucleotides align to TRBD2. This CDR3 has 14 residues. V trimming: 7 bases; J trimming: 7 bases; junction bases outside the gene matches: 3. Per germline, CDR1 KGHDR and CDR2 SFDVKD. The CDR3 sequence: CATSRTSGRNEQFF. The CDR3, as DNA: TGTGCCACCAGCCGGACTAGCGGGAGAAATGAGCAGTTCTTC.

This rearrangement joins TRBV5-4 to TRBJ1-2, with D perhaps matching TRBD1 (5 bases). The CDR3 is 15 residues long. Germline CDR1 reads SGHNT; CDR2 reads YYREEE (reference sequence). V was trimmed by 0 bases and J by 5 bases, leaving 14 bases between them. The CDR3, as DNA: TGTGCCAGCAGCTTGGTTTCCCAGGGTCGGTATGGCTACACCTTC. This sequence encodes CASSLVSQGRYGYTF.

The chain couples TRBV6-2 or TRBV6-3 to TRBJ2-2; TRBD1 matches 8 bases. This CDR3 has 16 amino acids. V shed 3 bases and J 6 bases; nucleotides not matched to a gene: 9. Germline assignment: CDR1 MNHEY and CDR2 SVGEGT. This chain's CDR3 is CASSYRTGRWSGELFF. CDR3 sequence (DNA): TGTGCCAGCAGTTATAGGACAGGGAGGTGGTCCGGGGAGCTGTTTTTT.

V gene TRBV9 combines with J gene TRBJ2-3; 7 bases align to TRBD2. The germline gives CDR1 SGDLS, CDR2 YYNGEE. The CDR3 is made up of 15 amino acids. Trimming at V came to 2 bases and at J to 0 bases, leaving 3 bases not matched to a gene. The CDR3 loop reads CASSVWEGSTDTQYF. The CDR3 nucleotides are TGTGCCAGCAGCGTGTGGGAGGGTAGCACAGATACGCAGTATTTT.

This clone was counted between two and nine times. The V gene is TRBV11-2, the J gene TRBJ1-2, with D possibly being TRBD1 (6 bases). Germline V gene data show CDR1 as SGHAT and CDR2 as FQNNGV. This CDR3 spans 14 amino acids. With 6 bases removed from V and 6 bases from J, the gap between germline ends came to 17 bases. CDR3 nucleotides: TGTGCCAGCAGACCGATCCGGGGGGGGCATGGCTACACCTTC. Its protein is CASRPIRGGHGYTF.

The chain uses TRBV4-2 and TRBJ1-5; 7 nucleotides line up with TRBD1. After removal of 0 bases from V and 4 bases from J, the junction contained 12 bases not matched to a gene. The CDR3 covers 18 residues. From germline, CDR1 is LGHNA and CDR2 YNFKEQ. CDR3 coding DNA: TGTGCCAGCAGCCAAGATAGGACAGGATTACGAGGAAATCAGCCCCAGCATTTT. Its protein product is CASSQDRTGLRGNQPQHF.

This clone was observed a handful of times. The CDR3 is CAISVTSGLSYEQYF. In nucleotides, the CDR3 is TGTGCCATCAGTGTTACTAGCGGCCTCTCCTACGAGCAGTACTTC. V gene TRBV10-3 combines with J gene TRBJ2-7, with 8 bases matching TRBD2. J lost 0 bases, V lost 4 bases, and 5 bases had no gene match. CDR3 length: 15 amino acids. The germline CDR1 and CDR2 sequences are ENHRY and SYGVKD.

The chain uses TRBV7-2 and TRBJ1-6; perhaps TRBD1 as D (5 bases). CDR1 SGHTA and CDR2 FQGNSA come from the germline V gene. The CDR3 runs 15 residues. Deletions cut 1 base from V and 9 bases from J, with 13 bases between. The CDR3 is CASSLVGRVGSPLHF. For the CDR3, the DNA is TGTGCCAGCAGCTTAGTAGGCAGGGTTGGTTCACCCCTCCACTTT. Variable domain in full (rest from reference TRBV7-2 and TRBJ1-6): GAGVSQSPSNKVTEKGKDVELRCDPISGHTALYWYRQSLGQGLEFLIYFQGNSAPDKSGLPSDRFSAERTGGSVSTLTIQRTQQEDSAVYLCASSLVGRVGSPLHFGNGTRLTVT.

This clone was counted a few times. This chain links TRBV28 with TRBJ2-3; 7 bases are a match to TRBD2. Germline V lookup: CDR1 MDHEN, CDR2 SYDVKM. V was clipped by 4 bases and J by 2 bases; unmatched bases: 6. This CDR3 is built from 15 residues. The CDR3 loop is CASSSAGEYTDTQYF. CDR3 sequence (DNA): TGTGCCAGCAGTTCGGCGGGAGAGTACACAGATACGCAGTATTTT.

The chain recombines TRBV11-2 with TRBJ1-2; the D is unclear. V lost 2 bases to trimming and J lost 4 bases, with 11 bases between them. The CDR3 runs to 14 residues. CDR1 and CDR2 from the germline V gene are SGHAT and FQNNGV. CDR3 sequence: CASSLIGSRYGYTF. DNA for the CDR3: TGTGCCAGCAGCTTAATAGGGAGCCGCTATGGCTACACCTTC.

CDR3 sequence: CASSFWGEETQYF. The DNA for the CDR3 is TGTGCCAGCAGCTTCTGGGGAGAAGAGACCCAGTACTTC. The chain recombines TRBV5-5 with TRBJ2-5; maybe TRBD2 (5 bases). The CDR3 totals 13 residues. Germline V CDR1 and CDR2: SGHKS, YYEKEE (reference sequence). V lost 2 bases and J lost 3, with 8 bases in between.

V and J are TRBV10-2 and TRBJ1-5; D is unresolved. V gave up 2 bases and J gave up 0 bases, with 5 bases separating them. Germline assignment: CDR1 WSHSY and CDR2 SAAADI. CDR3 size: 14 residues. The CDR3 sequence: CASSEPGSNQPQHF. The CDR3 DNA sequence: TGCGCCAGCAGTGAGCCGGGTAGCAATCAGCCCCAGCATTTT.

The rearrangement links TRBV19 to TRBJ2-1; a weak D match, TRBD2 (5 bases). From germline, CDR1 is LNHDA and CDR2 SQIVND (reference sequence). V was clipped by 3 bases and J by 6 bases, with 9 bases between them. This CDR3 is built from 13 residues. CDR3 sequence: CASSIGDFNEQFF. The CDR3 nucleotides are TGTGCCAGTAGTATCGGGGATTTCAATGAGCAGTTCTTC.

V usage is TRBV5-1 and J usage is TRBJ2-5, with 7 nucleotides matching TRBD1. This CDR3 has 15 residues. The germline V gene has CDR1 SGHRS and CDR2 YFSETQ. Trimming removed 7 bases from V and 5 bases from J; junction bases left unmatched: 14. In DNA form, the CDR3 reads TGCGCCAGCCAAGGGGGCCCCACGGCACGGGAGACCCAGTACTTC. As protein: CASQGGPTARETQYF.

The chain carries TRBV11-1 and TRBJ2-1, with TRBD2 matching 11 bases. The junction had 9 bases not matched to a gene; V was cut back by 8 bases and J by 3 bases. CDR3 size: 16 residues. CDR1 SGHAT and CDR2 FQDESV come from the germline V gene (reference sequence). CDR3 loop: CASRDPSGGIYNEQFF. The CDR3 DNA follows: TGTGCCAGCCGTGACCCTAGCGGGGGGATCTACAATGAGCAGTTCTTC.

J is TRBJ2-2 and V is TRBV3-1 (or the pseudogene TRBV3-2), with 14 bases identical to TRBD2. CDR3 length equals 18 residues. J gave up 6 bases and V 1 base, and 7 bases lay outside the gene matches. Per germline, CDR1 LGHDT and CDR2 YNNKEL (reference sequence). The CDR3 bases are TGTGCCAGCAGCCAAGGCTTATCGGGACTAGCGGGAGCCGGGGAGCTGTTTTTT. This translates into CASSQGLSGLAGAGELFF.

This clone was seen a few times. The CDR3 DNA is TGTGCCAGCAGTGAAGAAGACAGGGGGTATGGCTACACCTTC. The encoded protein is CASSEEDRGYGYTF. The chain couples TRBV6-1 to TRBJ1-2; 9 bases align to TRBD1. This CDR3 spans 14 amino acids. V shed 1 base and J 5 bases; nucleotides not matched to a gene: 2. Germline V gene sequence: CDR1 MNHNS, CDR2 SASEGT.

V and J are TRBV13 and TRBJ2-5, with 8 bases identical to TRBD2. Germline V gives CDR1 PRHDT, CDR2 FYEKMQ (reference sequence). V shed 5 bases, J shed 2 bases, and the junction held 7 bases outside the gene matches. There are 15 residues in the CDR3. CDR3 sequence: CASSPKLAVQETQYF. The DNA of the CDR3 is TGTGCCAGCAGCCCGAAACTAGCGGTACAAGAGACCCAGTACTTC.

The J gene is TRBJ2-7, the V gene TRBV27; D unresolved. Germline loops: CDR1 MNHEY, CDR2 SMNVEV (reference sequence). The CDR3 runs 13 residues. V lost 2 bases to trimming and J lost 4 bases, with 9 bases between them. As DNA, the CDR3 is TGTGCCAGCAGTTTAGCCCTGGCTTACGAGCAGTACTTC. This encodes CASSLALAYEQYF.